This record concerns one T cell receptor (beta chain) sequence. Antigen specificity is unknown. The data were obtained in a study of cytomegalovirus exposure and HLA in healthy donors. Trimming left V 5 bases short and J 0 bases short, with 14 bases between. From germline, CDR1 is LNHDA and CDR2 SQIVND (reference sequence). The CDR3 consists of 15 residues. Study results and caveats: Several of the most significant clusters appeared, in a later analysis, to be linked to common viral pathogens. The investigators catalogued 150 to 200 TCR beta chains as cytomegalovirus-associated.

The study ran its PCR with 60 Vbeta and 13 Jbeta primers. Using immunoSEQ multiplex PCR, the repertoire was profiled, and TCRdb retains in-frame clones only, with some absent. In the table there are under 200,000 clones, roughly 83% of which are singletons. The V and J genes are TRBV19 and TRBJ2-7; weak D call: TRBD2 (6 bases). The TCR sequence derives from a man younger than 45 in good health and CMV-seronegative. The sequencing sample was made of PBMCs. The CDR3 here is CASSFAASASYEQYF. The CDR3 region has the DNA TGTGCCAGTAGTTTCGCGGCTAGCGCCTCCTACGAGCAGTACTTC.